Each of the 10 T cell receptor beta chains below was sequenced from the same sample in a study of prognosis after radiotherapy for stage I lung cancer. TCR beta CDR3 amplification from genomic DNA was performed by two-round multiplex PCR. First-round PCR employed TRBV- and TRBJ-specific primers for each gene. Using its own MiXCR run on the multiplex PCR reads, TCRdb lists one record per CDR3 protein. The repertoire has about 34,000 distinct CDR3 sequences, less than 35% of them found once; the top ten carry 16%. The sample here was PBMCs, taken before or after stereotactic body radiation therapy (not recorded which). All receptors derive from a donor at least 50 years old with non-small cell lung cancer.

As regards this clonotype: One end of the junction varies from germline; a read error may be responsible. The gene calls are TRBV28 and TRBJ1-2, with D possibly TRBD1 on 6 matching bases. CDR3 length: 14 amino acids. Germline lookup yields CDR1 MDHEN and CDR2 SYDVKM. Here the CDR3 DNA reads TGTGCCAGCAGAGAGGGGGTTCCTCATTATGTCTACACCTTC. This gives the protein CASREGVPHYVYTF.

This clonotype was seen at least ten times. The chain recombines TRBV12-3 or TRBV12-4 with TRBJ2-4; weak D call: TRBD2 (6 bases). Deletions cut 5 bases from V and 7 bases from J, with 15 bases between. CDR3 length equals 14 residues. Written as DNA, the CDR3 is TGTGCCAGCAGTGCCGGGGGAACGGGGAACATTCAGTACTTC. Translation: CASSAGGTGNIQYF.

This clonotype was recorded only once. The rearrangement uses TRBV2 and TRBJ2-7; weak D call: TRBD2 (6 bases). Germline V CDR1 and CDR2: SNHLY, FYNNEI. This CDR3 has 15 amino acids. With 7 bases removed from V and 0 bases from J, the gap between germline ends came to 16 bases. CDR3 amino acids: CASNQHGGISYEQYF. The CDR3 region has the DNA TGTGCCAGCAACCAGCACGGGGGTATCTCCTACGAGCAGTACTTC.

For this clonotype: This could be a read error, since a much larger clone is one nucleotide away. V gene TRBV6-1 combines with J gene TRBJ1-4, with no clear D. The CDR3 is 14 residues long. The V end lost 7 bases, the J end lost 8 bases, and 17 bases lay between the germline ends. Germline-derived CDR1 and CDR2 are MNHNS and SASEGT. CDR3: CASTSLVVREKLFF. The CDR3 bases are TGTGCCAGCACCTCCCTCGTGGTAAGGGAAAAACTGTTTTTT.

The genes are TRBV3-1 and TRBJ1-1; 9 bases align to TRBD1. In germline, CDR1 is LGHDT, CDR2 YNNKEL (reference sequence). V lost 6 bases and J lost 3; bases outside the gene matches: 5. The CDR3 length is 14 residues. The CDR3 here is CASRRQGGDTEAFF. The CDR3 DNA follows: TGTGCCAGCAGGAGACAGGGGGGGGACACTGAAGCTTTCTTT. The variable domain in full, completed from reference TRBV3-1 and TRBJ1-1, reads DTAVSQTPKYLVTQMGNDKSIKCEQNLGHDTMYWYKQDSKKFLKIMFSYNNKELIINETVPNRFSPKSPDKAHLNLHINSLELGDSAVYFCASRRQGGDTEAFFGQGTRLTVV.

This clonotype was observed a handful of times. The chain links TRBV28 to TRBJ2-7; 9 nucleotides match TRBD2. CDR3 length: 12 residues. V shed 5 bases and J 7 bases; nucleotides not matched to a gene: 3. Germline loops: CDR1 MDHEN, CDR2 SYDVKM. CDR3 residues: CASSQSGGEQYF. DNA for the CDR3: TGTGCCAGCAGTCAAAGCGGGGGGGAGCAGTACTTC. The full variable domain, its missing parts supplied by reference TRBV28 and TRBJ2-7, is DVKVTQSSRYLVKRTGEKVFLECVQDMDHENMFWYRQDPGLGLRLIYFSYDVKMKEKGDIPEGYSVSREKKERFSLILESASTNQTSMYLCASSQSGGEQYFGPGTRLTVT.

At least ten counts were recorded for this clonotype. V and J are TRBV19 and TRBJ1-2, with TRBD1 identical over 9 bases. Trimming removed 6 bases from V and 8 bases from J; junction bases left unmatched: 7. The CDR3 totals 13 residues. In germline, CDR1 is LNHDA, CDR2 SQIVND (reference sequence). The CDR3 is CASRTRTGDGYTF. The CDR3 DNA is TGTGCCAGTAGGACTCGGACAGGGGACGGCTACACCTTC.

Notes on this clonotype: One junction end does not reproduce the germline sequence, and a read error may be involved. This sequence joins TRBV25-1 and TRBJ2-7, with 8 bases matching TRBD1. Germline loops: CDR1 MGHDK, CDR2 SYGVNS. The CDR3 covers 22 residues. CDR3: CAGSEYIPAGETGALLAYEQYF. The CDR3 coding sequence is TGTGCCGGCAGTGAATATATTCCGGCGGGTGAGACAGGGGCCCTTTTGGCCTACGAGCAGTACTTC.

This clonotype has a count of ten or more. The chain has TRBV12-5 and TRBJ2-5, with D tentatively TRBD1 or TRBD2 (5 bases each). The CDR3 extends over 15 amino acids. V was shortened by 2 bases and J by 2 bases, with 12 bases between the two germline ends. CDR1 and CDR2 from the germline V gene are LGHNT and FRNRAP. The CDR3 nucleotides are TGTGCTAGTGGTTTGTCCCGGGACCCACAAGAGACCCAGTACTTC. Its translation: CASGLSRDPQETQYF.

This clonotype was counted many times. The J gene is TRBJ2-1, the V gene TRBV7-6; no firm D call. The CDR3 extends over 13 amino acids. Between the trimmed V and J ends, which lost 1 base and 5 bases, there was a span of 6 bases. Germline values: CDR1 SGHVS, CDR2 FNYEAQ. CDR3 coding DNA: TGTGCCAGCAGCTTAGGGTCTAACAATGAGCAGTTCTTC. Translation: CASSLGSNNEQFF.